This TCR beta chain originates from a study of blood T cell repertoires in COVID-19. Study processing details: Quantification of nucleated cells was approximated via reference gene primer amplification. Profiling relied on immunoSEQ multiplex PCR, and the TCRdb table lists in-frame clones only, not all of them. V, J and clone size are taken as reported in that table, and D and trimming were inferred from the DNA itself. The sample yields 200,000 to 300,000 clones, approximately 90% seen once. Germline CDR1 SGHAT, CDR2 FQDESV (reference sequence). The V gene lost 1 base and the J gene lost 7 bases, with 4 bases spanning the gap. The CDR3 consists of 11 residues.

The chain employs TRBV11-1 and TRBJ1-1; D is ambiguous. The origin of this receptor is a woman in her 40s with acute or convalescent COVID-19. Specimen: peripheral blood. The CDR3 bases are TGTGCCAGCAGCTTAGGACTTGAAGCTTTCTTT. Translation: CASSLGLEAFF.